This T cell receptor (beta chain) stems from a study of cytomegalovirus exposure and HLA in healthy donors. The V and J ends lost 5 bases and 1 base, in that order; junction bases with no gene match: 9. CDR1 and CDR2 (germline): LNHDA, SQIVND (reference sequence). This CDR3 is 16 amino acids long. It was with 60 Vbeta and 13 Jbeta primers that the PCR ran. Sequenced by immunoSEQ multiplex PCR; TCRdb stores in-frame clones only, minus some. The sample has 97,000 or so clones; around 63% are singletons. The chain employs TRBV19 and TRBJ2-7; 9 bases are shared with TRBD2. This TCR derives from a human donor in good health. Sequenced input: PBMCs. The CDR3 nucleotides are TGTGCCAGTAGTGTCAGACTAGCGGACCTTTCCTACGAGCAGTACTTC. This gives the protein CASSVRLADLSYEQYF.